These 2 T cell receptor beta chains share one sample of origin, sequenced in a study of shared clonotypes between healthy human individuals. TCRdb's copy holds only in-frame clones and misses some; the assay was immunoSEQ multiplex PCR. This sample has 2 million to 2.5 million clones, with less than 95% found just once. The sequenced sample was naive CD4+ T cells from PBMCs. Subset denoted: CD45RA+ positively selected. The receptors originated from a man younger than 35 in good health. Some clones in this sample may be carry-over from other donors' samples.

This rearrangement joins TRBV7-2 to TRBJ2-1, with D tentatively TRBD1 or TRBD2 (6 bases each). The germline CDR1 and CDR2 sequences are SGHTA and FQGNSA. V was clipped by 5 bases and J by 2 bases, with 19 bases between them. There are 17 residues in the CDR3. Here the CDR3 reads CASSPYIRGEPYNEQFF. In DNA, the CDR3 is TGTGCCAGCAGCCCCTATATTAGGGGGGAACCCTACAATGAGCAGTTCTTC.

The V call is TRBV5-4, the J call TRBJ2-1; 14 bases agree with TRBD2. J gave up 5 bases and V 6 bases, and 7 bases lay outside the gene matches. The CDR3 runs to 16 residues. CDR1 SGHNT and CDR2 YYREEE come from the germline V gene (reference sequence). The CDR3 here is CASIAGGLAGDNEQFF. The CDR3 nucleotides are TGTGCCAGCATCGCGGGGGGACTAGCGGGAGACAATGAGCAGTTCTTC.